The 16 T cell receptor beta chains below come from one sample, sequenced in a study of beta chain features in type 1 diabetes. Findings of the study overall: Within each of all four CD4+ subsets, Type 1 diabetes patients had TCRB CDR3s that were moderately but significantly shorter.

Antigen specificity for these receptors is unknown. TCRB transcripts that were expressed got sequenced, as all of the isolated RNA had been reverse transcribed. Assay: immunoSEQ multiplex PCR; the TCRdb copy retains only in-frame clones and omits some. The repertoire holds approximately 280,000 clones, with 15% as singletons. Sequenced: naive CD4+ T cells from blood. These receptor sequences come from a young man with type 1 diabetes.

J is TRBJ2-7 and V is TRBV5-1, with 7 bases that match TRBD1. The germline V gene encodes CDR1 SGHRS and CDR2 YFSETQ. Trimming at V came to 3 bases and at J to 2 bases, leaving 5 bases not matched to a gene. The CDR3 has 14 amino acids. The CDR3 reads CASSSRGRAYEQYF. CDR3 DNA sequence: TGCGCCAGCAGCTCCAGGGGGAGAGCCTACGAGCAGTACTTC.

This chain links TRBV27 with TRBJ2-5; 11 nucleotides align to TRBD2. CDR1 is MNHEY and CDR2 is SMNVEV in the germline V gene (reference sequence). Germline trimming cut 8 bases from V and 2 bases from J; bases unmatched to any gene: 10. This CDR3 is 16 amino acids long. The CDR3 region is CASRNNRLAGQETQYF. In nucleotides, the CDR3 is TGTGCCAGCCGCAACAACCGACTAGCGGGACAAGAGACCCAGTACTTC.

This clone came up a few times. The chain couples TRBV19 to TRBJ1-5; 7 positions match TRBD1. The trim removed 6 bases at V and 3 bases at J, leaving 8 bases unmatched. CDR1 and CDR2 (germline): LNHDA, SQIVND (reference sequence). The CDR3 sequence is 15 residues long. The CDR3 DNA follows: TGTGCCAGTAGCACGAGACAGGGTTACAATCAGCCCCAGCATTTT. Its translation is CASSTRQGYNQPQHF.

This clone appeared a few times. The germline gene is not matched at one end of the junction; a read error may be the cause. V is TRBV27 and J is TRBJ2-7; a possible D gene is TRBD1 (5 bases). The CDR3 runs to 12 residues. Germline values: CDR1 MNHEY, CDR2 SMNVEV (reference sequence). In DNA, the CDR3 is TGTGCCAGCAGTTTATCTCAGGGATCCCCGCACTTC. Protein sequence: CASSLSQGSPHF.

The chain employs TRBV19 and TRBJ1-5; D remains ambiguous. Germline CDR1 reads LNHDA; CDR2 reads SQIVND (reference sequence). This CDR3 spans 19 amino acids. V lost 0 bases and J lost 4, with 22 bases in between. In DNA form, the CDR3 reads TGTGCCAGTAGTATAGATGGTCGCCCGGGCGGACGGAGGAATCAGCCCCAGCATTTT. This translates into CASSIDGRPGGRRNQPQHF.

The chain employs TRBV2 and TRBJ2-7; the D is unclear. The CDR3 has 13 residues. V shed 1 base and J shed 2 bases, with 6 bases lying between them. CDR1 SNHLY and CDR2 FYNNEI come from the germline V gene. The CDR3 nucleotides are TGTGCCAGCAGTGAAGGGGCCCCCTACGAGCAGTACTTC. Its protein is CASSEGAPYEQYF.

This clone was observed a few times. This chain uses TRBV18 with TRBJ2-7, with TRBD1 identical over 7 bases. The CDR3 is 13 amino acids. CDR1 KGHSH and CDR2 LQKENI come from the germline V gene. Trimming took 6 bases from V and 2 from J; bases not matched to a gene: 4. The CDR3 is CASSRGQTYEQYF. In DNA form, the CDR3 reads TGTGCCAGCTCCCGGGGACAGACCTACGAGCAGTACTTC.

The rearrangement uses TRBV28 and TRBJ2-7; the match to TRBD1 covers 7 bases. Germline V gene data show CDR1 as MDHEN and CDR2 as SYDVKM. Germline trimming cut 0 bases from V and 0 bases from J; bases unmatched to any gene: 8. There are 17 residues in the CDR3. CDR3 loop: CASSLWASGTASYEQYF. The CDR3, as DNA: TGTGCCAGCAGTTTATGGGCGTCCGGGACAGCCTCCTACGAGCAGTACTTC.

Here the CDR3 DNA reads TGCAGCGGGGCCACAGGGATACAATACAATGAGCAGTTCTTC. Translating it yields CSGATGIQYNEQFF. The chain recombines TRBV29-1 with TRBJ2-1; D is perhaps TRBD1 (6 bases). Germline values: CDR1 SQVTM, CDR2 ANQGSEA. Between the trimmed V and J ends, which lost 7 bases and 4 bases, there was a span of 17 bases. The CDR3 loop spans 14 amino acids.

This clone was recorded only once. V gene TRBV30 combines with J gene TRBJ2-7; 11 bases are shared with TRBD1. The CDR3 sequence is 14 residues long. The germline V gene encodes CDR1 GTSNPN and CDR2 SVGIG (reference sequence). Germline trimming cut 2 bases from V and 3 bases from J; bases unmatched to any gene: 3. CDR3 nucleotides: TGTGCCTGGAGTCGGACAGGGGGCAACTACGAGCAGTACTTC. It is translated as CAWSRTGGNYEQYF.

The chain combines TRBV5-1 with TRBJ2-2, with TRBD1 matching 9 bases. Germline assignment: CDR1 SGHRS and CDR2 YFSETQ. CDR3 length: 16 amino acids. V was clipped by 4 bases and J by 0 bases; unmatched bases: 4. The CDR3 DNA follows: TGCGCCAGCAGCCCGAGACAGGGGGCGAACACCGGGGAGCTGTTTTTT. Translated, it gives CASSPRQGANTGELFF.

The CDR3 region has the DNA TGTGCCAGCAGCTTAGCGAGGGGGCGGAACGAGCAGTACTTC. Translation gives CASSLARGRNEQYF. This chain connects TRBV7-2 to TRBJ2-7, with 7 bases identical to TRBD1. CDR3 length: 14 residues. The V segment lost 0 bases and the J segment 5 bases; nucleotides outside the gene matches: 4. CDR1 and CDR2 from the germline V gene are SGHTA and FQGNSA.

This chain connects TRBV2 to TRBJ2-1; TRBD2 matches 13 bases. Germline values: CDR1 SNHLY, CDR2 FYNNEI. Trimming cost V 5 bases and J 3 bases; bases outside gene matches: 4. The CDR3 has 16 amino acids. The CDR3 loop reads CASSTSGRAIYNEQFF. CDR3 nucleotides: TGTGCCAGCAGTACTAGCGGGAGGGCCATCTACAATGAGCAGTTCTTC.

This clone was seen more than once but under ten times. The rearrangement uses TRBV7-2 and TRBJ1-3; D may be TRBD1 (6 bases). The CDR3 consists of 14 residues. From germline, CDR1 is SGHTA and CDR2 FQGNSA. The V end lost 6 bases, the J end lost 3 bases, and 12 bases lay between the germline ends. The CDR3, as DNA: TGTGCCAGCAGAGAGGACAGCGGTGGAAACACCATATATTTT. It yields the protein CASREDSGGNTIYF.

This chain links TRBV7-2 with TRBJ2-2; 8 bases align to TRBD1. CDR1 and CDR2 from the germline V gene are SGHTA and FQGNSA. The junction had 2 bases not matched to a gene; V was cut back by 1 base and J by 7 bases. The CDR3 runs 14 residues. For the CDR3, the DNA is TGTGCCAGCAGCTTAGAACAGGGGGGCGGGGAGCTGTTTTTT. Residues: CASSLEQGGGELFF.

This clone has just a few counts. The chain uses TRBV28 and TRBJ2-7; a possible D gene is TRBD2 (5 bases). In germline, CDR1 is MDHEN, CDR2 SYDVKM. The CDR3 runs to 15 residues. Trimming pared 7 bases from V and 2 bases from J, leaving 18 bases between. The CDR3 spells CASIQTAWGAYEQYF. CDR3 in DNA: TGTGCCAGCATCCAAACGGCCTGGGGAGCCTACGAGCAGTACTTC.